The clone carrying this T cell receptor (beta chain) was observed a single time. These data come from a study of control samples from healthy donors and cancer patients. CDR3 length: 15 amino acids. Trimming shortened V by 6 bases and J by 0 bases, and 12 bases separated the two germline ends. From germline, CDR1 is MNHEY and CDR2 SVGAGI. TCRdb's table, derived via immunoSEQ multiplex PCR, lists solely in-frame clones and lacks some. The table has some 13,000 clones, approximately 93% seen once. Sequenced sample: PBMCs. The clonotype comes from a man between 65 and 85 years old with head and neck cancer. The chain recombines TRBV6-5 with TRBJ1-3, with D possibly being TRBD1 (5 bases). CDR3 in amino acids: CASSQGSASGNTIYF. The CDR3 bases are TGTGCCAGCAGCCAGGGTTCGGCCTCTGGAAACACCATATATTTT.